This T cell receptor (beta chain) was captured by sequencing in a study of T cells after yellow fever vaccination (dated by TCRdb to the late 2010s). As for the study more broadly: Libraries from fractions with low cell numbers were prepared with the SMART-Seq v4 Ultra Low Input RNA kit. Blood samples were taken at several timepoints before and after primary and secondary immunization, and bulk PBMC replicates and cell subsets were isolated. Bulk TCR alpha and beta repertoires were sequenced longitudinally to track T-cell clones before and after primary and booster YFV17D yellow fever vaccination. Two healthy male donors, one aged 18 to 30 and one aged 30 to 40 years, were included in the cohort.

TCRdb records Illumina NovaSeq 6000 as the sequencer. Synthesis of TCR cDNA relied on 5'RACE template switching, a step that introduced a universal primer site along with unique molecular identifiers. Priming of cDNA synthesis was performed from both the TCR alpha and TCR beta constant segments. Two PCR steps were used to amplify libraries, with sample barcodes and sequencing adapters being added in the second step. Sequencing of libraries was done on Illumina HiSeq 2500 (2x100 bp) or NovaSeq (2x150 bp). The original pipeline was this. Demultiplexing of reads and collapsing into UMI consensus sequences were performed with MIGEC, and V(D)J alignment was carried out with MiXCR. Clonotypes responding to the vaccine were identified with edgeR on replicate PBMC samples, with the criteria of FDR below 0.01 and a log2 fold change above 5 up to day 15. Each bulk clonotype was labeled CD4 or CD8 based on which sequenced repertoire, CD4 or CD8, contained the clonotype at higher abundance. The raw public reads went through TCRdb reprocessing: fastp at Q25, MiXCR clone calling, in-frame beta chains kept. Entries are consolidated by CDR3 protein sequence, retaining the most common genes and DNA. The V and J calls were not made by the authors but by TCRdb's processing. This sample is represented by about 170,000 distinct CDR3 sequences; around 10% of them were singletons. The ten top clones hold roughly a third of the sample.

What the work shows at the level of the full study, not this receptor alone: After the booster, most clones that had expanded after primary vaccination were detected again (around 96% of CD4 and roughly 86% of CD8), suggesting broad maintenance of memory. The study included only a couple of donors, which limits how far the findings can be generalized. Because abundant contaminating clonotypes from the bulk population could be contained in FACS-sorted repertoires, computational filtering was required. The secondary T-cell response was weaker than the primary response but faster, peaking on day 5 instead of day 15. A small fraction of clonotypes showed up in both the CD4 and CD8 compartments, probably as a result of convergent recombination.

The treatment or condition label corresponds to: live attenuated yellow fever vaccine strain. A standard Ficoll-Paque protocol was used to isolate PBMCs from peripheral blood. Dynabeads CD4 and CD8 positive selection kits were used to isolate the CD4 and CD8 T-cell fractions. TriZol was used to extract RNA from bulk PBMCs, from CD4 and CD8 fractions, and from dextramer-positive and dextramer-negative fractions. From the cysteine through the phenylalanine, the CDR3 covers 14 amino acids. The sequence is cut down to CDR3 DNA, 42 bases in frame from base 1. As encoded in the germline V gene (reference sequence), CDR1 is LNHDA while CDR2 is SQIVND. Deletion took 9 bases off V and 5 bases off J, with a span of 17 bases between the germline ends. Regarding this clonotype: What antigen it recognizes has not been identified. No qualities accompany the bases; no much larger clone lies one base away.

The material sequenced was CD8+ T cells sorted from PBMCs, taken 15 days after the yellow fever booster vaccination. This sequence originates from a man between 18 and 35 years old who received the YFV17D yellow fever vaccine. The V and J genes are TRBV19 and TRBJ1-3; the D gene is possibly TRBD1, with 5 bases matching. The CDR3 corresponds to CASSTAFDRNTIYF. The nucleotide sequence is TGTGCCAGCTCGACAGCTTTCGATCGAAACACCATATATTTT.